The TCR beta chain under discussion was sequenced for a study of shared clonotypes between healthy human individuals. CDR3 size: 15 residues. CDR1 is SGHVS, CDR2 FQNEAQ, per germline. V shed 3 bases and J shed 0 bases, with 8 bases lying between them. Assay execution proceeded at the deep level. The authors ran unsorted PBMC replicate PCRs on about 320 ng DNA, 25,000 to 35,000 T cell genomes. The method was immunoSEQ multiplex PCR; TCRdb's version includes in-frame clones alone and lacks a portion of them. The sample gives a few hundred thousand clones, 79% of which show up once; less than 15% is in the top ten.

This TCR came from a woman in her 40s in good health. Some clones in this sample may be carry-over from other donors' samples. The chain carries TRBV7-8 and TRBJ2-2, with D perhaps TRBD2 (5 bases). The sample comprised PBMCs. The CDR3 region is CASSFGAANTGELFF. CDR3 DNA sequence: TGTGCCAGCAGCTTCGGAGCGGCGAACACCGGGGAGCTGTTTTTT. Combining the CDR3 with reference TRBV7-8 and TRBJ2-2 gives the whole variable domain GAGVSQSPRYKVAKRGQDVALRCDPISGHVSLFWYQQALGQGPEFLTYFQNEAQLDKSGLPSDRFFAERPEGSVSTLKIQRTQQEDSAVYLCASSFGAANTGELFFGEGSRLTVL.